This TCR beta chain was profiled in a study of Ad26.COV2.S vaccination and SARS-CoV-2 variants. For the study at large: In the COV1001 trial, the donor was in the Ad26.COV2.S arm. Study results and limitations: Spike-specific TCR breadth was greater in vaccine than placebo recipients.

The repertoire was sequenced with immunoSEQ multiplex PCR; TCRdb's copy has only in-frame clones and lacks some. The sample lists around 310,000 clones; roughly 90% were seen once. Regarding treatment: some 20 received Ad26.COV2.S at low or high dose, single or two shots; five or six received placebo; per-sample allocation not given. Vaccine and placebo recipients were sampled on day 63 after the first injection. Concerning this clone: Its antigen remains unidentified.

CDR1 and CDR2 (germline): SGHTA, FQGNSA. V was clipped by 1 base and J by 2 bases, with 12 bases between them. The CDR3 has 16 residues. The sequenced sample was peripheral blood, obtained in a trial of Ad26.COV2.S vaccine versus placebo. The J gene is TRBJ2-1, the V gene TRBV7-2, with a weak D call TRBD2 (7 bases). This clonotype originated in a person aged 18 to 65 who received the Ad26.COV2.S COVID-19 vaccine or a placebo. The CDR3 is CASSLVVGGPYNEQFF. DNA of the CDR3: TGTGCCAGCAGCTTAGTCGTCGGGGGGCCCTACAATGAGCAGTTCTTC.